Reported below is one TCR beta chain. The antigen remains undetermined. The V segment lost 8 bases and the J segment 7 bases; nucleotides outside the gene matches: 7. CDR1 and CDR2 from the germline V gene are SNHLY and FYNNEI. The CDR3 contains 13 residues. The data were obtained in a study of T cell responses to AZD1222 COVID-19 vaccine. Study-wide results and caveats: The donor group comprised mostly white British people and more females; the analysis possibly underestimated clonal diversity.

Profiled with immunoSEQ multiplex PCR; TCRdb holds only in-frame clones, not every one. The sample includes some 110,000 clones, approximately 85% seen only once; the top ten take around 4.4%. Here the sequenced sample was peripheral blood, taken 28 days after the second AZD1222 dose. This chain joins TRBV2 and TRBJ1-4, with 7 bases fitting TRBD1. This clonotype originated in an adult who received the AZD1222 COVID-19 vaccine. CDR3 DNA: TGTGCCAGCCAAAGGGGGCGCGGTGAAAAACTGTTTTTT. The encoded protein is CASQRGRGEKLFF.